This T cell receptor beta chain came from a study of CD8 T cells in Susac syndrome. Roughly 0.45 to 1 ug RNA was reverse transcribed with random hexamers. An immunoSEQ multiplex PCR amplified TCR beta CDR3 over 54 Vbeta and 13 Jbeta. TCRdb analysed the immunoSEQ multiplex PCR reads with MiXCR anew, one entry per CDR3 protein. Among about 200,000 distinct CDR3 sequences, 85% to 95% were seen once, and the ten largest hold 0.1%. TEMRA cells were FACS-enriched, while CD8+ and CD4+ T cells were negatively isolated. CDR1 and CDR2 from the germline V gene are SGHRS and YFSETQ. Trimming removed 6 bases from V and 8 bases from J, with 14 bases in between. The CDR3 loop spans 13 amino acids.

Material for sequencing was CD4+ T cells from PBMCs. The clonotype originates from a human donor in good health. The V call is TRBV5-1, the J call TRBJ2-2, with D possibly being TRBD2 (5 bases). CDR3 sequence: CASMRVGGGELFF. The CDR3 DNA reads as TGCGCCAGCATGAGAGTCGGAGGAGGGGAGCTGTTTTTT. Using reference TRBV5-1 and TRBJ2-2 for the parts outside the CDR3, the full variable domain is KAGVTQTPRYLIKTRGQQVTLSCSPISGHRSVSWYQQTPGQGLQFLFEYFSETQRNKGNFPGRFSGRQFSNSRSEMNVSTLELGDSALYLCASMRVGGGELFFGEGSRLTVL.